This T cell receptor (beta chain) was sequenced for a study of T cell repertoires in cytomegalovirus infection. TCRdb fed the reads into MiXCR, producing one record per CDR3 protein. This table has about 700,000 distinct CDR3 sequences, 33% appearing once. Turning to this clonotype: Its antigen is as yet unknown.

The receptor was derived from a human donor in good health (CMV status not recorded). Some clones in this sample may be carry-over from other donors' samples. The specimen comprised cultured PBMCs, sampled from culture after CMV antigen stimulation.

This CDR3 reads CASSAQGTRGGAYNEQFF. DNA for the CDR3: TGTGCCAGCAGTGCCCAGGGAACAAGGGGGGGGGCCTACAATGAGCAGTTCTTC. This chain links TRBV6-1 with TRBJ2-1, with TRBD2 as a possible D gene (7 bases). V was pared by 4 bases and J by 2 bases, with 21 bases between. The CDR3 sequence is 18 residues long. The germline CDR1 and CDR2 sequences are MNHNS and SASEGT.